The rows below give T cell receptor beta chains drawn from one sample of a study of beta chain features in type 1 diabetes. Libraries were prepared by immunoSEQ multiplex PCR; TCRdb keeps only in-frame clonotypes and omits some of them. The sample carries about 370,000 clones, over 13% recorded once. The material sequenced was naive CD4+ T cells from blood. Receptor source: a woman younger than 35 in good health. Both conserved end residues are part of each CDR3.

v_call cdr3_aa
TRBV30 CAWISYNEQFF
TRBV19 CASSSLLAGGQETQYF
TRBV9 CASSVGLAGFTDTQYF
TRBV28 CASSHLRGTSGANVLTF
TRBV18 CASSPQGLETQYF
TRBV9 CASSARLASYNEQFF
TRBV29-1 CSVITYRNTEAFF
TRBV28 CASSSLWGTEQYF
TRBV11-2 CASSLVGGVENEQFF
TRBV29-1 CSVNSIKTQYF
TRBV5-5 CASSFVGLQGKETQYF
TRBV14 CASSRYIGGSRNEQFF
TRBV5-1 CASSLGTSGYNEQFF
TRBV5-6 CASSLLGDAFF
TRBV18 CASSRGLAGSTGELFF
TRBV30 CAWSREPAWRTGELFF
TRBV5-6 CASSYTGTSDNEQFF
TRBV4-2 CASSPPLAGQQFF
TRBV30 CAWSSGTAYNEQFF
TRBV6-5 CASRGAGGMIYEQYF
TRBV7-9 CASSLLVSGANVLTF
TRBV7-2 CASSPDRGRSGYTF
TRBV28 CASSYGQARYGYTF
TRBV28 CASSLNNQETQYF
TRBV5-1 CASSLIVSTDTQYF
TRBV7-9 CASSLTKTSGTPPKQFF
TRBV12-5 CASGRGGTEAFF
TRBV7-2 CASSSGGSLTEAFF
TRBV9 CASSVEQGPSYEQYF
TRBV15 CATSRPFGTATSGLNQETQYF
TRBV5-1 CASSLGQIAANTEAFF
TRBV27 CASDKLTEGETQYF